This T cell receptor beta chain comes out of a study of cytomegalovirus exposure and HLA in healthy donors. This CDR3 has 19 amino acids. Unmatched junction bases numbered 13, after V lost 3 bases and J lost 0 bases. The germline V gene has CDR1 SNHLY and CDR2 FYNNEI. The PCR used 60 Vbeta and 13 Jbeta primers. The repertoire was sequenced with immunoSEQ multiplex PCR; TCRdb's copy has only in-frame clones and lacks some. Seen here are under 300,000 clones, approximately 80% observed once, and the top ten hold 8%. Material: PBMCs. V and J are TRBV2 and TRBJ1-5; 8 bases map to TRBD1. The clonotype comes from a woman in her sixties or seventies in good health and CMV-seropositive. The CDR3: CASSDLWTGKGNSNQPQHF. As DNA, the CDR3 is TGTGCCAGCAGTGACCTATGGACAGGGAAGGGGAATAGCAATCAGCCCCAGCATTTT.